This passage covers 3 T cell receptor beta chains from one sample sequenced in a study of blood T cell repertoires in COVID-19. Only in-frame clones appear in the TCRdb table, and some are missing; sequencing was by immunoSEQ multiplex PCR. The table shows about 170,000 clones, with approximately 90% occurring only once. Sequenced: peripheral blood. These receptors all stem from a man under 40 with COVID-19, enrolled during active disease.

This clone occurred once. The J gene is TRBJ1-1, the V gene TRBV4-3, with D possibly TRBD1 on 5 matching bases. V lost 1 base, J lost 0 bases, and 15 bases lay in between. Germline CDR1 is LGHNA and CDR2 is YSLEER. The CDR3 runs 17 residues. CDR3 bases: TGCGCCAGCAGCCAAGCTGGAGCGACAGCTTTGAACACTGAAGCTTTCTTT. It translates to CASSQAGATALNTEAFF.

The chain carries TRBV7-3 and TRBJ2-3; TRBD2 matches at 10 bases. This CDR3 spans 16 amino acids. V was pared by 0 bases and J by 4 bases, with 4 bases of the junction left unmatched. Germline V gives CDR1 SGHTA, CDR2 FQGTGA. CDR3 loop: CASSLTASGRADTQYF. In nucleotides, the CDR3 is TGTGCCAGCAGCTTAACGGCTAGCGGGAGAGCAGATACGCAGTATTTT.

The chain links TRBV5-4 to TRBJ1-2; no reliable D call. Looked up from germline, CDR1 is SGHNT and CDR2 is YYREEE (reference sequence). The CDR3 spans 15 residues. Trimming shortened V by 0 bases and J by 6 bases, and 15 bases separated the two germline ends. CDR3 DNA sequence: TGTGCCAGCAGCTTGGACTGGGGAGGAAGGGATGGCTACACCTTC. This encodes CASSLDWGGRDGYTF.